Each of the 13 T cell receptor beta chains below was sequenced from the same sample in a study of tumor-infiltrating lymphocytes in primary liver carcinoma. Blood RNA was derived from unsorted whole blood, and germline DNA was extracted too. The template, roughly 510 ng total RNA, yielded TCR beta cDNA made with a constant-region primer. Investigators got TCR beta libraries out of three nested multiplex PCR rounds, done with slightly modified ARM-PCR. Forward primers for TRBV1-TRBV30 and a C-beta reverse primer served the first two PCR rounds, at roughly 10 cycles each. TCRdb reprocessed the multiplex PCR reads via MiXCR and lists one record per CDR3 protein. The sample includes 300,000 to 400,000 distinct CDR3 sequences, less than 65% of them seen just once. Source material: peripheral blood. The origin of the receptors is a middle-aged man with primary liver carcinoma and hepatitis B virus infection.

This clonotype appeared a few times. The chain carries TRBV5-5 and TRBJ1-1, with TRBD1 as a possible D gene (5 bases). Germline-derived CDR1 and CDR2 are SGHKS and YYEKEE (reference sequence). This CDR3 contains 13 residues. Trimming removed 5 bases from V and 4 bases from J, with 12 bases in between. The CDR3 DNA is TGTGCCAGCAGGTGGGGGGTAGGCACTGAAGCTTTCTTT. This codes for CASRWGVGTEAFF.

The CDR3 protein is CASRPDRGNTEAFF. CDR3 DNA: TGTGCCAGTAGACCGGACAGGGGGAACACTGAAGCTTTCTTT. The V gene is TRBV19, the J gene TRBJ1-1, with TRBD1 matching over 9 bases. CDR3 length: 14 amino acids. V lost 6 bases to trimming and J lost 1 base; unmatched junction nucleotides: 3. The germline V gene encodes CDR1 LNHDA and CDR2 SQIVND (reference sequence).

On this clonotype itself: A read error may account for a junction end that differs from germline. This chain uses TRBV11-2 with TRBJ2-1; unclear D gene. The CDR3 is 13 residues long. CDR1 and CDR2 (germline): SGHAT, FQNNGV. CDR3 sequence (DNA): TGTGTCAGCAGCTTACCCAGAGTGGATCAGAAGTTCTTC. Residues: CVSSLPRVDQKFF.

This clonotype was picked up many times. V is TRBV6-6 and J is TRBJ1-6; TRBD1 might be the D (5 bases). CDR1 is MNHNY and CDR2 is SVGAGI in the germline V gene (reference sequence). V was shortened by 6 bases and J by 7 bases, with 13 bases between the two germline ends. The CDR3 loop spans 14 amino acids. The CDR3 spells CASRPQGFNSPLHF. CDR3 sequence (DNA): TGTGCCAGCAGACCCCAGGGTTTCAATTCACCCCTCCACTTT.

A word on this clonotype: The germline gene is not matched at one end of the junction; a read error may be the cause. The CDR3 spells CASSPSGRPYNEQSF. The CDR3 nucleotides are TGTGCCAGCAGCCCCAGCGGGAGACCCTACAATGAGCAGTCCTTC. This rearrangement joins TRBV11-1 to TRBJ2-1; 8 nucleotides line up with TRBD2. Germline V gives CDR1 SGHAT, CDR2 FQDESV (reference sequence). The CDR3 runs 15 residues.

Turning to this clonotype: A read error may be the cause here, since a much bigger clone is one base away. Written as DNA, the CDR3 is TGTGCCACCTTGGGCCGGCGCGGGACACGGGAGCAGTACTTC. It specifies CATLGRRGTREQYF. The chain is built from TRBV10-3 and TRBJ2-7; D possibly uses TRBD1 or TRBD2 (6 bases each). The V end was cut by 10 bases, the J end by 7 bases, with 23 bases between. This CDR3 spans 14 amino acids. CDR1 and CDR2 from the germline V gene are ENHRY and SYGVKD.

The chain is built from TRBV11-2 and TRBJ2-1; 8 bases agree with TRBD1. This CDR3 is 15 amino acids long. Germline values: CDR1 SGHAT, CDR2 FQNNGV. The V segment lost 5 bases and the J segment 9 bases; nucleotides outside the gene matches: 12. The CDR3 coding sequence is TGTGCCAGCAGCCGCCCGGACAGGGATAACAGTGAGCAGTTCTTC. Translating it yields CASSRPDRDNSEQFF.

CDR3 coding DNA: TGCGCCAGCAGCTTGACTAGCGGGAGTGATTCCGTAGGGTTCTTC. It encodes CASSLTSGSDSVGFF. The rearrangement links TRBV5-1 to TRBJ2-1, with TRBD2 matching 11 bases. Per germline, CDR1 SGHRS and CDR2 YFSETQ. After removal of 1 base from V and 15 bases from J, the junction contained 12 bases not matched to a gene. The CDR3 extends over 15 amino acids.

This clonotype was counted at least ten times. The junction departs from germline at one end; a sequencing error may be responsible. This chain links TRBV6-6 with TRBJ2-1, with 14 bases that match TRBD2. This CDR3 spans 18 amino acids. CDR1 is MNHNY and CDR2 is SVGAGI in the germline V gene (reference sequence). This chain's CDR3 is CASRYYGTSGSKTDEQFF. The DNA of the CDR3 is TGTGCCAGCAGATACTACGGGACTAGCGGGAGTAAGACCGATGAGCAGTTCTTC.

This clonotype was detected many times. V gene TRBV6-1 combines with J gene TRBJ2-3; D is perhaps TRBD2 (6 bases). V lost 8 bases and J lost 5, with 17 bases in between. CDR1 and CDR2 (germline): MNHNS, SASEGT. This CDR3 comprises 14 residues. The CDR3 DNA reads TGTGCCAGCTGTCTGGGACTGGGCCAAGATACGCAGTATTTT. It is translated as CASCLGLGQDTQYF.

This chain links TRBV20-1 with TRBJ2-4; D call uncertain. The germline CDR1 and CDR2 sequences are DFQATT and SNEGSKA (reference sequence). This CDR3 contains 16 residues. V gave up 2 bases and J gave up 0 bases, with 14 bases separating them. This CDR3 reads CSARYPGVLAKNIQYF. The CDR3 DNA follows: TGCAGTGCTAGATATCCTGGCGTTCTAGCCAAAAACATTCAGTACTTC.

Written as DNA, the CDR3 is TGTGCCACAGGGTCGTGGCCGAACCCAGAGACCCAGTACTTC. Amino acid sequence: CATGSWPNPETQYF. The chain has TRBV11-1 and TRBJ2-5; perhaps TRBD1 as D (5 bases). Germline lookup yields CDR1 SGHAT and CDR2 FQDESV (reference sequence). Trimming stripped 10 bases from V and 4 bases from J, with 19 bases between. The CDR3 loop spans 14 amino acids.

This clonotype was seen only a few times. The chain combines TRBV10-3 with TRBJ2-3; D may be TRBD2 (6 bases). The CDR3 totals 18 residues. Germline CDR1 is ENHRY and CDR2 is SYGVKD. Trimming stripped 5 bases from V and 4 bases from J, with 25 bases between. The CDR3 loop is CAISNPVSGLAKADTQYF. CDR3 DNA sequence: TGTGCCATCAGTAACCCCGTGTCCGGGCTAGCGAAGGCAGATACGCAGTATTTT.